This T cell receptor beta chain comes out of a study of T cell responses to AZD1222 COVID-19 vaccine. Across the whole study: Pooled samples include second doses given at about 4 or 12 weeks.

The repertoire was sequenced with immunoSEQ multiplex PCR; TCRdb's copy has only in-frame clones and lacks some. The sample lists approximately 170,000 clones, approximately 90% occurring once. In germline, CDR1 is SGDLS, CDR2 YYNGEE. With 4 bases removed from V and 6 bases from J, the gap between germline ends came to 20 bases. The CDR3 runs to 16 residues. Notes on the study in general: Seropositivity was recorded at baseline in only a handful of AZD1222 recipients.

As regards this clone: Antigen unknown.

The specimen was peripheral blood, collected on day 0 of AZD1222 vaccination. This TCR came from an adult in good health. The rearrangement links TRBV9 to TRBJ2-1; D assignment may be TRBD1 or TRBD2 (7 bases each). CDR3 nucleotides: TGTGCCAGCAGCCCCAGGGGGGGAAGGGCAGGCAATGAGCAGTTCTTC. It codes for CASSPRGGRAGNEQFF.